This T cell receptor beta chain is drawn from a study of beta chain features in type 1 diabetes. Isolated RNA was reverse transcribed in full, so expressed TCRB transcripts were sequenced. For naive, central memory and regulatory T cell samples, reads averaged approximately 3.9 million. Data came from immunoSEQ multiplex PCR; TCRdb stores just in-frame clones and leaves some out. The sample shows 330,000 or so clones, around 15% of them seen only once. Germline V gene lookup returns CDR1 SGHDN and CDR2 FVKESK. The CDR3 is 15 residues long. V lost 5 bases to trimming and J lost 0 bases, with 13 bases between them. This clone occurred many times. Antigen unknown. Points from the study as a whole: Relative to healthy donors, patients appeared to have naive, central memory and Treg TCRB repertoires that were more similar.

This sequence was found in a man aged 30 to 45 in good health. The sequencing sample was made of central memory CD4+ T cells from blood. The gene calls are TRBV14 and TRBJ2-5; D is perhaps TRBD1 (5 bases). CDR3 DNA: TGTGCCAGCAGCTCCCTTGGGGCGGACCAAGAGACCCAGTACTTC. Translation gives CASSSLGADQETQYF.